The rows below give T cell receptor beta chains drawn from one sample of a study of response to subunit inactivated influenza vaccine. TCRdb itself ran the RT-PCR reads through MiXCR, one entry per CDR3 protein. Of about 530,000 distinct CDR3 sequences listed, over 10% are singletons. The sequencing used PBMCs from blood, collected about 40 days after vaccination. The receptors come from a man aged 50 or older who received an inactivated influenza vaccine. The conserved cysteine and the conserved F or W are not part of the CDR3 here. Fields, in order: V gene, D gene, CDR3 protein. A D gene is named only where the DNA matches it firmly.

TRBV12-3/TRBV12-4 NA ASSFGRGYGYT
TRBV20-1 NA SARIGSYEQY
TRBV11-1 NA ASSLEVFSTGHNNEQF
TRBV20-1 TRBD1 SAQRDSMNTEAF
TRBV7-9 NA ASSASRNNEQF
TRBV11-2 TRBD1 ASRRTGGDSEQY
TRBV20-1 NA SAARGQETQY
TRBV7-2 NA ASSVGQTKNIQY
TRBV5-6 TRBD1 ASSPDRGAGELF
TRBV18 NA ASSPLSSTETQY
TRBV5-1 TRBD2 ASSLVASGRETQY
TRBV7-9 NA ASSLDGATGELF
TRBV20-1 NA SAVDMSVYGYT
TRBV20-1 TRBD2 SARDMLAGSYEQY
TRBV14 TRBD1 ASSQFPGQGLFQY
TRBV5-1 NA ASSLAGIGSGELF
TRBV4-3 NA ASSQDSLGRYEQY
TRBV20-1 TRBD2 SAQPGLDVQYEQF
TRBV7-8 NA ASSLAAFSGANVLT
TRBV5-1 TRBD2 ASILVASGAYNEQF
TRBV20-1 TRBD1 SAVQGSGPQH
TRBV27 TRBD2 ASSLSPSGSTGELF
TRBV20-1 TRBD1 SASAGTVNTEAF
TRBV11-2 NA ASSLRRLTPLH
TRBV5-1 NA ASSFHRGLQETQY
TRBV11-2 NA ASSLDHSGVGAF
TRBV6-6 NA ASSGGYRGRQF
TRBV3-1 NA ACRGATNEKLF
TRBV5-1 TRBD1 ASSLDRGRGNTIY
TRBV7-2 NA ASISDTGELF
TRBV4-2 TRBD2 ASSQDQVAGGPTDTQY
TRBV15 NA ATSRGGRYTQY
TRBV9 NA ASSVSVSYEQY
TRBV7-2 TRBD2 ASRSGTSGYNEQF
TRBV21-1 NA ASSRQEMGYNEQF
TRBV6-1 NA ASSNSYSYNEQF
TRBV6-2/TRBV6-3 NA ASSYRQTGLSYEQY
TRBV7-2 TRBD2 ASSLTSGRGWETQY
TRBV5-1 TRBD2 ASSPRGEAGTYEQY
TRBV27 NA ASSPRPVAKNIQY
TRBV3-1 NA ASSHRQYEYNEQF
TRBV29-1 TRBD1 SGAGTGIETQY
TRBV4-2 NA ASSQGGRGPDTQY
TRBV5-1 NA ASSLGGFHEQY
TRBV20-1 TRBD1 SARGDRGLEKLF
TRBV5-1 NA ASSLAGQYEQY
TRBV29-1 NA SVRGAGTEAF
TRBV18 NA ASSPTSSVSTDTQY
TRBV5-1 TRBD2 ASCLTSGSTDTQY
TRBV5-5 NA ASSWRASSNEKLF
TRBV7-9 NA ASSLQANYGYT
TRBV10-3 NA AISNMGSGNQPQH